The rows below give T cell receptor beta chains drawn from one sample of a study of CD8 T cells in ankylosing spondylitis. TCRdb redid the calling of the 5' RACE reads with MiXCR, one entry per CDR3 protein. The table includes about 540,000 distinct CDR3 sequences, about 13% detected once. Source material: blood, either unsorted or a sorted T cell fraction (not recorded which). Receptor source: a male donor with ankylosing spondylitis. CDR3s include the opening cysteine and the closing phenylalanine or tryptophan. The order of the fields is V gene, CDR3 protein.

V: TRBV5-1
CDR3: CASGRGANTGELFF

V: TRBV7-2
CDR3: CASSLDRDSDTQYF

V: TRBV20-1
CDR3: CSALGLAGVGSYNEQFF

V: TRBV7-8
CDR3: CASSQKTGTEAFF

V: TRBV29-1
CDR3: CSVESGSSYNEQFF

V: TRBV30
CDR3: CAWRVGLWTEAFF

V: TRBV18
CDR3: CASSPPEGYYGYTF

V: TRBV11-2
CDR3: CASSLDHLAGDTYEQYF

V: TRBV6-1
CDR3: CASSRLAGGQVEQFF

V: TRBV7-9
CDR3: CASSLSTDTEAFF

V: TRBV10-2
CDR3: CASSDRARSQPQHF

V: TRBV29-1
CDR3: CSAGRGAELDTQYF

V: TRBV20-1
CDR3: CSARGGRAYNEQFF

V: TRBV7-9
CDR3: CASSASGRLHNEQFF

V: TRBV4-1
CDR3: CASSQDQGSGWDTGELFF

V: TRBV10-3
CDR3: CAIKKMENTEAFF

V: TRBV29-1
CDR3: CSVEDRGHFQETQYF

V: TRBV7-2
CDR3: CASSPPGFGNQPQHF

V: TRBV30
CDR3: CAWSALGNEQFF

V: TRBV4-2
CDR3: CASSQEGRASPLHF

V: TRBV5-1
CDR3: CASSLAGDRASTDTQYF

V: TRBV6-1
CDR3: CASRPYGLAGERTRETQYF

V: TRBV2
CDR3: CASRGRPGSTNEKLFF

V: TRBV18
CDR3: CASSPPNGRGWDEQFF

V: TRBV7-9
CDR3: CASSLSTGEDGYTF

V: TRBV10-1
CDR3: CASSASGARTGELFF

V: TRBV15
CDR3: CATSRDSGSTDTQYF

V: TRBV6-1
CDR3: CASIPAGQGRGYTF

V: TRBV5-1
CDR3: CASSPTDREGYGYTF

V: TRBV29-1
CDR3: CSAQGDNEKLFF

V: TRBV5-1
CDR3: CASSFWTSGGAGETQYF

V: TRBV2
CDR3: CASNAGTLNQPQHF

V: TRBV9
CDR3: CASREPGLGSNEQFF

V: TRBV6-1
CDR3: CASSVYQGTASGNTIYF

V: TRBV6-1
CDR3: CASSGRDRFGNTIYF

V: TRBV7-8
CDR3: CASSLLLGNTEAFF